Included here is one TCR beta chain sequence, with context. This clonotype appeared many times. Its antigen remains undetermined. There are no base qualities to consult, and no much larger clone falls within one base. The TCR beta CDR3 regions were amplified from the RNA transcripts. The TCR CDR3 was subjected to a first round of RT-PCR using the HTBI primer set and the Qiagen OneStep RT-PCR kit. Libraries were constructed in a second round of multiplex PCR, after which size selection and purification were carried out. The libraries were sequenced on an Illumina HiSeq2000 using paired-end 100 bp reads. The original methods were these. Raw data were processed with SOAPnuke, discarding reads with adapters, uncalled bases, mean Phred below 15, or no exact constant-primer or identifier match. High-quality paired reads were merged using COPE v1.2.5, and each unique nucleotide sequence was defined as a clonotype. Clonotypes were aligned to IMGT TRBV, TRBD and TRBJ reference segments using MiTCR v1.1. The analysis included only V-J combinations with a frequency above 0.0001, which together covered approximately 99% of the repertoires. The TCS score was defined as the ratio of F50 (clonal expansion) to E x V (chaos), calculated using BLOSUM62-based TCRdist between CDR3 peptides within each V-J. Welch's t-statistics and random forest reduced fewer than 600 V-J features to roughly 13, which were used in a naive Bayes classifier (R e1071). TCRdb's own reprocessing of the public reads used fastp at Q25 and MiXCR and kept productive beta chains. CDR3 protein sequences are deduplicated, and each keeps its most common genes and DNA. TCRdb, rather than the study authors, made the V and J calls. The sample table lists about 360,000 distinct CDR3 sequences, around 13% of them with a count of one. Around 9.2% of the sample is in the top ten clones.

CDR1 SNHLY and CDR2 FYNNEI were looked up in the germline V gene. Measured from the cysteine to the phenylalanine, the CDR3 is 14 residues long. The only DNA kept is the CDR3, 42 bases in frame from the first base. The junction carries 16 bases between V and J, which are trimmed by 7 bases and 4 bases respectively. This specimen belongs to a study of T cells in Graves' hyperthyroidism and ophthalmopathy (dated by TCRdb to between 2018 and 2020). For the study in its entirety: Peripheral blood samples were taken at the time of initial diagnosis, prior to any treatment. To identify TCR V-J signatures that set the groups apart, the researchers used a discovery cohort of 95 to 100 patients, made up of under 45 with Graves' ophthalmopathy and some 56 with stable Graves' hyperthyroidism. Prospective prediction of ophthalmopathy was tested in an independent validation cohort of fewer than 20 hyperthyroidism patients and some 17 patients who later progressed to ophthalmopathy. For training and testing, the approximately 92 patients in the discovery cohort were randomly divided in a 7:3 ratio. The study also compared thyroid tissue and blood T-cell repertoires from five or six Graves' hyperthyroidism patients. After sampling, hyperthyroidism patients received methimazole starting at 30 mg daily, and ophthalmopathy patients received high-dose intravenous methylprednisolone. The paper reports TCR Vbeta CDR3 sequencing of about 140 peripheral blood samples: approximately 43 ophthalmopathy, some 80 hyperthyroidism and about 17 progressor patients. Here is what the overall study found, with its caveats: In cross-validation, a model built on a 13 V-J signature told ophthalmopathy apart from stable hyperthyroidism with approximately 91% sensitivity and about 81% specificity, and in testing the same model reached 80%/75%. Most expanded thyroid clonotypes (frequency above 0.001) were also detected in blood, suggesting blood repertoires may reflect thyroid immune responses. During validation, the model predicted progression to ophthalmopathy a median of about 5.9 months ahead of onset, with almost 71% sensitivity and more than 72% specificity. Sample size was not statistically predetermined, and blinding of investigators to group allocation was not performed.

Stable Graves' hyperthyroidism was defined as no progression to ophthalmopathy during 18 months of follow-up. Hyperthyroidism patients were aged 18 to 65 years and newly diagnosed, with disease duration of less than 2 months. Any patient with an uncontrolled infection, another autoimmune disease, pregnancy or lactation was excluded. Diagnoses were established on the basis of clinical symptoms, serum thyroxine and TRAb, thyroid ultrasound, and orbital computed tomography. Ficoll-Paque density gradient centrifugation was used to isolate PBMCs from around 9.1 ml of fresh peripheral blood. Total RNA was extracted with Trizol reagent, and quality was checked on an Agilent 2100 Bioanalyzer.

The chain is encoded by TRBV2 joined to TRBJ2-5, and TRBD1 may be the D gene, going by 7 matching bases. The clonotype comes from a woman in her late teens or twenties with Graves' hyperthyroidism. Input material: blood. The nucleotides read TGTGCCAGCACGAGGGACCAGGGGGGAGAGACCCAGTACTTC. It specifies CASTRDQGGETQYF.